Below, 30 T cell receptor beta chains from the same sample are listed, as sequenced in a study of T-cell memory formation after mild COVID-19. TCRdb itself ran the 5' RACE reads through MiXCR, one entry per CDR3 protein. This table has hundreds of thousands of distinct CDR3 sequences, roughly 15% appearing once. Source material: PBMCs or a T cell subset sorted from them (not recorded which). These TCRs come from a man aged 18 to 29 who had mild COVID-19 (a few samples of this study predate the infection). Cell type and time point are not known.

This clonotype was counted many times. This sequence joins TRBV6-2 or TRBV6-3 and TRBJ2-7; TRBD1 or TRBD2 may be the D gene (6 bases each). Germline V lookup: CDR1 MNHEY, CDR2 SVGEGT. The ends were cut back, 8 bases at V and 3 bases at J, with 29 bases in the middle. The CDR3 spans 18 residues. CDR3 residues: CASFSGRQPRRGVYEQYV. The CDR3 region has the DNA TGTGCCAGCTTCTCGGGGCGGCAACCTCGTAGGGGGGTCTACGAGCAGTACGTC.

The chain uses TRBV12-3 or TRBV12-4 and TRBJ2-1; 8 nucleotides line up with TRBD1. The J segment lost 6 bases and the V segment lost 7 bases, leaving 8 bases of the junction unmatched. The CDR3 sequence is 14 residues long. CDR3 in DNA: TGTGCCAGCACTCGGACAGGGAATTTCAATGAGCAGTTCTTC. Its translation: CASTRTGNFNEQFF.

The V gene is TRBV20-1, the J gene TRBJ2-5; TRBD2 matches at 8 bases. This CDR3 comprises 13 residues. The junction had 6 bases not matched to a gene; V was cut back by 5 bases and J by 4 bases. CDR1 and CDR2 (germline): DFQATT, SNEGSKA (reference sequence). This chain's CDR3 is CSALRSGVETQYF. For the CDR3, the DNA is TGCAGTGCTCTTCGTAGCGGGGTAGAGACCCAGTACTTC.

This clonotype was detected a few times. V and J are TRBV6-4 and TRBJ2-2; D perhaps matches TRBD2 (6 bases). V dropped 8 bases and J dropped 5 bases, with 12 bases sitting between them. The CDR3 length is 13 residues. The germline CDR1 and CDR2 sequences are MRHNA and SNTAGT. The CDR3 loop is CASRDSRTGELFF. The DNA for the CDR3 is TGTGCCAGCCGGGACTCCAGGACCGGGGAGCTGTTTTTT.

This chain uses TRBV9 with TRBJ1-2; D unclear. With 0 bases removed from V and 6 bases from J, the gap between germline ends came to 18 bases. Germline V gives CDR1 SGDLS, CDR2 YYNGEE. This CDR3 is 16 amino acids long. The CDR3 bases are TGTGCCAGCAGCGTAGACAAGGAGGAGTCGAGAGATGGCTACACCTTC. Translating gives CASSVDKEESRDGYTF.

The chain has TRBV20-1 and TRBJ2-5, with D unresolved. Looked up from germline, CDR1 is DFQATT and CDR2 is SNEGSKA (reference sequence). The CDR3 runs 11 residues. The V end lost 3 bases, the J end lost 5 bases, and 7 bases lay between the germline ends. The CDR3 protein is CSARVSETQYF. DNA for the CDR3: TGCAGTGCTAGGGTATCTGAGACCCAGTACTTC.

The rearrangement links TRBV4-1 to TRBJ2-3; D unresolved. V was shortened by 2 bases and J by 2 bases, with 14 bases between the two germline ends. Germline V gene sequence: CDR1 MGHRA, CDR2 YSYEKL. CDR3 length: 16 amino acids. DNA for the CDR3: TGCGCCAGCAGCCAACTGTCCTTGCCCTCCACAGATACGCAGTATTTT. Translating it yields CASSQLSLPSTDTQYF.

This clonotype was detected only a few times. V is TRBV2 and J is TRBJ1-1, with D unresolved. The CDR3 runs 12 residues. The germline V gene encodes CDR1 SNHLY and CDR2 FYNNEI. V lost 6 bases to trimming and J lost 11 bases, with 16 bases between them. In nucleotides, the CDR3 is TGTGCCAGCAGGGAGGAGGGCTACGGGGCTTTCTTT. Translated, it gives CASREEGYGAFF.

This clonotype appeared a few times. This chain joins TRBV4-3 and TRBJ1-2, with 9 positions matching TRBD1. The CDR3 extends over 16 amino acids. Germline V lookup: CDR1 LGHNA, CDR2 YSLEER. The V gene end was trimmed by 0 bases and the J gene end by 1 base; junction bases not matched to a gene: 3. CDR3 bases: TGCGCCAGCAGCCAAGAAACAGGGGGCCGTAACTATGGCTACACCTTC. Its protein product is CASSQETGGRNYGYTF.

This clonotype was seen more than once but under ten times. The V call is TRBV6-2 or TRBV6-3, the J call TRBJ2-1; 8 bases line up with TRBD2. The CDR3 sequence is 13 residues long. The J segment lost 9 bases and the V segment lost 7 bases, leaving 8 bases of the junction unmatched. Germline lookup yields CDR1 MNHEY and CDR2 SVGEGT. The chain's CDR3 is CASKTGGQTEQFF. The CDR3, as DNA: TGTGCCAGCAAAACGGGGGGGCAGACTGAGCAGTTCTTC.

V and J are TRBV29-1 and TRBJ2-3, with D unclear. The V end was cut by 5 bases, the J end by 8 bases, with 8 bases between. Germline V gives CDR1 SQVTM, CDR2 ANQGSEA. The CDR3 loop spans 10 amino acids. The CDR3 DNA reads as TGCAGCGTTTTTCGGGCTACGCAGTATTTT. Translation gives CSVFRATQYF.

Only a few counts were recorded for this clonotype. CDR3 DNA sequence: TGCGCCAGCAGCTTGTACGGGACTAGTAACTACGAGCAGTACTTC. The encoded protein is CASSLYGTSNYEQYF. The chain combines TRBV5-1 with TRBJ2-7; 8 bases fit TRBD2. The V gene's germline CDR1 is SGHRS and CDR2 YFSETQ. J lost 3 bases, V lost 1 base, and 6 bases had no gene match. The CDR3 spans 15 residues.

The table lists this clonotype with a few counts. This chain links TRBV6-6 with TRBJ1-6, with unresolved D. The CDR3 is made up of 16 amino acids. Looked up from germline, CDR1 is MNHNY and CDR2 is SVGAGI (reference sequence). The V end was cut by 2 bases, the J end by 0 bases, with 8 bases between. CDR3 sequence reads: CASSYAETSYNSPLHF. CDR3 coding DNA: TGTGCCAGCAGTTACGCCGAAACCTCCTATAATTCACCCCTCCACTTT.

J is TRBJ1-2 and V is TRBV15; D ambiguous. There are 14 residues in the CDR3. The ends were cut back, 1 base at V and 7 bases at J, with 13 bases in the middle. The germline V gene has CDR1 LNHNV and CDR2 YYDKDF (reference sequence). Here the CDR3 DNA reads TGTGCCACCAGCAGAGTAGAGGGAGCTGGTGGCTACACCTTC. Amino acids: CATSRVEGAGGYTF.

The chain carries TRBV11-2 and TRBJ2-3, with 7 bases that match TRBD2. Trimming took 8 bases from V and 2 from J; bases not matched to a gene: 13. Germline V gene sequence: CDR1 SGHAT, CDR2 FQNNGV. The CDR3 runs 16 residues. This CDR3 is CASGPTSQAHTDTQYF. In DNA form, the CDR3 reads TGTGCCAGCGGGCCGACTAGCCAAGCCCACACAGATACGCAGTATTTT.

This clonotype appeared many times. The gene calls are TRBV11-2 and TRBJ1-6; D uncertain. V lost 2 bases and J lost 7, with 12 bases in between. This CDR3 has 15 amino acids. Germline CDR1 is SGHAT and CDR2 is FQNNGV. CDR3 DNA sequence: TGTGCCAGCAGCTTACATCCGGGTAGCAATTCACCCCTCCACTTT. This gives the protein CASSLHPGSNSPLHF.

In this sample, this clonotype turned up a few times. The V and J genes are TRBV7-2 and TRBJ1-3; 8 bases align to TRBD1. Germline CDR1 is SGHTA and CDR2 is FQGNSA. J lost 11 bases, V lost 1 base, and 4 bases had no gene match. CDR3 size: 13 residues. The CDR3 region is CASSLGVQGAIYF. The CDR3 nucleotides read TGTGCCAGCAGCTTAGGAGTACAGGGGGCCATATATTTT.

The chain employs TRBV6-6 and TRBJ2-2; 8 bases line up with TRBD2. V was clipped by 6 bases and J by 1 base; unmatched bases: 10. CDR3 length equals 17 residues. Germline V gene lookup returns CDR1 MNHNY and CDR2 SVGAGI (reference sequence). The DNA for the CDR3 is TGTGCCAGCAGAGATCCCGGGACTAGGGGGAACACCGGGGAGCTGTTTTTT. It specifies CASRDPGTRGNTGELFF.

The sample holds a few counts of this clonotype. The gene calls are TRBV11-2 and TRBJ2-2; D is uncertain. The CDR3 is made up of 13 amino acids. The V gene lost 6 bases and the J gene lost 0 bases, with 5 bases spanning the gap. Germline values: CDR1 SGHAT, CDR2 FQNNGV. CDR3 nucleotides: TGTGCCAGCAGAGGCCCGAACACCGGGGAGCTGTTTTTT. This gives the protein CASRGPNTGELFF.

This clonotype is a singleton in its sample. The chain carries TRBV10-3 and TRBJ2-5; TRBD1 aligns across 7 bases. The CDR3 has 15 amino acids. In germline, CDR1 is ENHRY, CDR2 SYGVKD. Unmatched junction bases numbered 6, after V lost 3 bases and J lost 2 bases. The chain's CDR3 is CAISEERGRQETQYF. The CDR3, as DNA: TGTGCCATCAGTGAAGAAAGGGGGCGACAAGAGACCCAGTACTTC.

Many counts were recorded for this clonotype. The rearrangement joins TRBV12-3 or TRBV12-4 to TRBJ2-2; either TRBD1 or TRBD2 may fit D (5 bases each). V dropped 4 bases and J dropped 2 bases, with 5 bases sitting between them. The CDR3 consists of 13 residues. This chain's CDR3 is CASSWDNTGELFF. The CDR3 nucleotides are TGTGCCAGCAGTTGGGACAACACCGGGGAGCTGTTTTTT.

This clonotype turned up a few times. The V gene is TRBV4-2, the J gene TRBJ2-7; TRBD2 matches 9 bases. Germline V gene data show CDR1 as LGHNA and CDR2 as YNFKEQ. The trim removed 0 bases at V and 3 bases at J, leaving 6 bases unmatched. The CDR3 has 16 amino acids. The CDR3 DNA reads TGTGCCAGCAGCCAAGAAAGCGGGGGGCGAAACTACGAGCAGTACTTC. Translated: CASSQESGGRNYEQYF.

The chain links TRBV6-6 to TRBJ2-7; tentatively, D is TRBD1 (5 bases). The germline CDR1 and CDR2 sequences are MNHNY and SVGAGI (reference sequence). V was trimmed by 6 bases and J by 0 bases, leaving 15 bases between them. This CDR3 contains 15 residues. DNA of the CDR3: TGTGCCAGCAGGTCCAGACAGATACTCTCCTACGAGCAGTACTTC. Translation: CASRSRQILSYEQYF.

CDR3 in DNA: TGTGCCATCAGAGCCGGGACGGACTATGGCTACACCTTC. It is translated as CAIRAGTDYGYTF. The chain links TRBV10-3 to TRBJ1-2, with a possible D match to TRBD1 (5 bases). Germline V gene lookup returns CDR1 ENHRY and CDR2 SYGVKD. The length of the CDR3 is 13 residues. The V gene lost 6 bases and the J gene lost 3 bases, with 11 bases spanning the gap.

The chain's CDR3 is CASSLGDFTGELFF. The DNA of the CDR3 is TGCGCCAGCAGCCTGGGGGATTTCACCGGGGAGCTGTTTTTT. The chain recombines TRBV4-3 with TRBJ2-2; D could derive from TRBD1 or TRBD2 (5 bases each). Germline CDR1 is LGHNA and CDR2 is YSLEER. V was trimmed by 4 bases and J by 4 bases, leaving 10 bases between them. There are 14 residues in the CDR3.

This clonotype has more than one count but fewer than ten. The V gene is TRBV6-4, the J gene TRBJ1-1; TRBD1 agrees at 7 bases. This CDR3 region has 16 residues. Germline values: CDR1 MRHNA, CDR2 SNTAGT. V lost 6 bases to trimming and J lost 1 base; unmatched junction nucleotides: 11. The CDR3 DNA is TGTGCCAGCAGGACCCAGGACAGGCAGGGGAACACTGAAGCTTTCTTT. Its translation: CASRTQDRQGNTEAFF.

The rearrangement links TRBV25-1 to TRBJ1-2; D might be TRBD1 (6 bases). The ends were cut back, 5 bases at V and 8 bases at J, with 12 bases in the middle. The CDR3 is 12 residues long. Germline CDR1 is MGHDK and CDR2 is SYGVNS. This chain's CDR3 is CASSHAGTGYTF. Written as DNA, the CDR3 is TGTGCCAGCAGTCACGCCGGGACAGGCTACACCTTC.

This clonotype occurred a few times. The chain recombines TRBV5-1 with TRBJ2-5, with D unclear. The V gene's germline CDR1 is SGHRS and CDR2 YFSETQ. The CDR3 extends over 15 amino acids. V was pared by 2 bases and J by 5 bases, with 16 bases between. The DNA for the CDR3 is TGCGCCAGCAGCTTCAGGCCCGTTCAAATGGAGACCCAGTACTTC. This codes for CASSFRPVQMETQYF.

The CDR3 loop is CASSLDSWNEQFF. The CDR3 DNA is TGTGCCAGCAGCTTAGATAGTTGGAATGAGCAGTTCTTC. The chain has TRBV7-9 and TRBJ2-1, with D hard to call. Germline CDR1 and CDR2: SEHNR and FQNEAQ (reference sequence). Trimming took off 1 base at V and 7 bases at J, with 8 bases between the two ends. The CDR3 has 13 residues. The full variable domain, with the rest looked up from reference TRBV7-9 and TRBJ2-1, is DTGVSQNPRHKITKRGQNVTFRCDPISEHNRLYWYRQTLGQGPEFLTYFQNEAQLEKSRLLSDRFSAERPKGSFSTLEIQRTEQGDSAMYLCASSLDSWNEQFFGPGTRLTVL.

This clonotype turned up a few times. The rearrangement uses TRBV7-9 and TRBJ2-1; D remains ambiguous. The CDR3 has 15 residues. V shed 3 bases and J shed 0 bases, with 9 bases lying between them. Germline V gene sequence: CDR1 SEHNR, CDR2 FQNEAQ (reference sequence). The CDR3 protein is CASSLRISSYNEQFF. The CDR3 nucleotides are TGTGCCAGCAGCTTGAGGATAAGCTCCTACAATGAGCAGTTCTTC.